The 16 T cell receptor beta chains listed next were all sequenced from one sample in a study of identical twins. TCRdb processed the 5' RACE reads anew with MiXCR; each CDR3 protein has one entry. The sample lists around 470,000 distinct CDR3 sequences; 13% to 15% were seen once. The data were also submitted as part of a second study, on yellow fever vaccine responses in identical twins.

Material for sequencing was CD4+ T cells sorted from blood. The receptor set was obtained from a woman aged 18-35 years in good health.

V is TRBV7-2 and J is TRBJ2-3; TRBD2 is a possible D gene (6 bases). V lost 1 base to trimming and J lost 4 bases, with 15 bases between them. The germline V gene has CDR1 SGHTA and CDR2 FQGNSA. The CDR3 contains 16 residues. CDR3 protein: CASSLGRGARADTQYF. The CDR3 DNA sequence: TGTGCCAGCAGCTTAGGGCGCGGGGCCAGGGCAGATACGCAGTATTTT.

This clonotype was seen at least ten times. The chain has TRBV5-1 and TRBJ2-1, with D unclear. V shed 0 bases and J shed 4 bases, with 11 bases lying between them. This CDR3 has 15 residues. Germline V gene data show CDR1 as SGHRS and CDR2 as YFSETQ. The CDR3 DNA sequence: TGCGCCAGCAGCTTGGGGGCAGCCGGATACAATGAGCAGTTCTTC. Protein product: CASSLGAAGYNEQFF.

This clonotype was seen a handful of times. The chain combines TRBV5-1 with TRBJ2-1; TRBD2 aligns across 9 bases. CDR1 and CDR2 (germline): SGHRS, YFSETQ. This CDR3 comprises 16 residues. V shed 0 bases, J shed 6 bases, and the junction held 7 bases outside the gene matches. The CDR3 reads CASSLELAGSRNEQFF. Written as DNA, the CDR3 is TGCGCCAGCAGCTTGGAACTAGCGGGTAGTCGCAATGAGCAGTTCTTC.

The chain joins TRBV6-2 or TRBV6-3 to TRBJ2-1; the D is unclear. The CDR3 loop spans 13 amino acids. The germline V gene has CDR1 MNHEY and CDR2 SVGEGT. V lost 2 bases and J lost 7, with 9 bases in between. In DNA, the CDR3 is TGTGCCAGCAGTTACAAGATTTTGAATGAGCAGTTCTTC. It translates to CASSYKILNEQFF.

This clonotype was found many times. The chain uses TRBV12-3 or TRBV12-4 and TRBJ1-5; unclear D gene. The CDR3 has 17 residues. The V and J ends lost 5 bases and 0 bases respectively, with 17 bases between them. Here the CDR3 reads CASSPGRGSLSNQPQHF. The DNA of the CDR3 is TGTGCCAGCAGTCCTGGCCGAGGGTCCCTTAGCAATCAGCCCCAGCATTTT.

This clonotype came up a few times. The V and J genes are TRBV12-3 or TRBV12-4 and TRBJ2-7; D not certain. The CDR3 runs to 13 residues. V shed 3 bases and J shed 5 bases, with 11 bases lying between them. CDR3 nucleotide sequence: TGTGCCAGCAGTTTGCGGACGGACGACGAGCAGTACTTC. Translation gives CASSLRTDDEQYF.

This clonotype was picked up many times. DNA of the CDR3: TGTGCCAGCAGCCAAACTAGCGGGGGCCTAGGAGGCACAGATACGCAGTATTTT. Translated: CASSQTSGGLGGTDTQYF. The chain couples TRBV3-1 to TRBJ2-3; 11 nucleotides agree with TRBD2. The CDR3 runs to 18 residues. The germline CDR1 and CDR2 sequences are LGHDT and YNNKEL (reference sequence). V shed 2 bases, J shed 1 base, and the junction held 8 bases outside the gene matches.

V and J are TRBV12-3 or TRBV12-4 and TRBJ2-7; 7 positions agree with TRBD1. The CDR3 runs to 17 residues. The ends lost 4 bases at V and 3 bases at J; junction bases unmatched: 15. The DNA of the CDR3 is TGTGCCAGCAGTTCTTGGGTGAGACAGGGACCGGACTACGAGCAGTACTTC. As protein: CASSSWVRQGPDYEQYF.

The genes are TRBV2 and TRBJ2-1, with TRBD2 matching over 9 bases. CDR1 and CDR2 (germline): SNHLY, FYNNEI. The CDR3 totals 14 residues. The J segment lost 2 bases and the V segment lost 6 bases, leaving 2 bases of the junction unmatched. The CDR3 region is CASRTSGAYNEQFF. The CDR3 region has the DNA TGTGCCAGCAGGACTAGCGGAGCCTACAATGAGCAGTTCTTC.

This clonotype was found many times. The gene calls are TRBV5-1 and TRBJ2-3; 7 bases map to TRBD1. The V gene end was trimmed by 3 bases and the J gene end by 3 bases; junction bases not matched to a gene: 7. CDR3 length: 15 residues. Per the germline V gene, CDR1 is SGHRS and CDR2 is YFSETQ. Here the CDR3 DNA reads TGCGCCAGCAGCTCAGAAGACAGGGTGACAGATACGCAGTATTTT. This encodes CASSSEDRVTDTQYF.

This clonotype was picked up many times. The V and J genes are TRBV5-1 and TRBJ1-1, with a weak D call TRBD1 (6 bases). CDR3 size: 13 residues. Trimming stripped 5 bases from V and 3 bases from J, with 11 bases between. CDR1 and CDR2 (germline): SGHRS, YFSETQ. CDR3 bases: TGCGCCAGCAGTAACAGGGAGGACACTGAAGCTTTCTTT. Translated, it gives CASSNREDTEAFF.

This clonotype was observed many times. This chain's CDR3 is CASSLRLTGTSGQETQYF. The CDR3 nucleotides read TGCGCCAGCAGCCTCCGACTGACCGGGACTAGCGGTCAAGAGACCCAGTACTTC. This chain links TRBV5-1 with TRBJ2-5; 11 bases align to TRBD2. Germline CDR1 SGHRS, CDR2 YFSETQ. With V trimmed by 4 bases and J by 2 bases, 13 bases remained unmatched. CDR3 length: 18 amino acids.

The V and J genes are TRBV7-2 and TRBJ2-3; 12 bases fit TRBD2. Trimming took 5 bases from V and 3 from J; bases not matched to a gene: 6. Germline V gene data show CDR1 as SGHTA and CDR2 as FQGNSA. CDR3 size: 16 residues. CDR3 region: CASSTRTSGATDTQYF. The DNA for the CDR3 is TGTGCCAGCAGCACGCGGACTAGCGGGGCGACAGATACGCAGTATTTT.

In its sample, this clonotype was seen a few times. The V call is TRBV5-1, the J call TRBJ1-1; D remains ambiguous. Deletions cut 1 base from V and 8 bases from J, with 12 bases between. CDR3 length equals 13 residues. CDR1 and CDR2 from the germline V gene are SGHRS and YFSETQ. CDR3 residues: CASSLSLGVEAFF. DNA of the CDR3: TGCGCCAGCAGCTTGAGCCTCGGGGTCGAAGCTTTCTTT.

This clonotype showed up just a few times. This chain joins TRBV7-9 and TRBJ2-5; 9 nucleotides line up with TRBD1. The CDR3 runs 16 residues. In germline, CDR1 is SEHNR, CDR2 FQNEAQ (reference sequence). Trimming at V came to 5 bases and at J to 1 base, leaving 8 bases not matched to a gene. CDR3: CASSVTGGGPQETQYF. The CDR3 DNA reads TGTGCCAGCAGCGTGACAGGGGGAGGACCCCAAGAGACCCAGTACTTC.

This clonotype occurred a few times. The chain employs TRBV15 and TRBJ1-1; TRBD1 agrees at 8 bases. Trimming took 0 bases from V and 1 from J; bases not matched to a gene: 1. Germline CDR1 and CDR2: LNHNV and YYDKDF (reference sequence). The CDR3 totals 15 residues. The CDR3 nucleotides read TGTGCCACCAGCAGAGAAGACAGGGGGAACACTGAAGCTTTCTTT. Amino acids: CATSREDRGNTEAFF.